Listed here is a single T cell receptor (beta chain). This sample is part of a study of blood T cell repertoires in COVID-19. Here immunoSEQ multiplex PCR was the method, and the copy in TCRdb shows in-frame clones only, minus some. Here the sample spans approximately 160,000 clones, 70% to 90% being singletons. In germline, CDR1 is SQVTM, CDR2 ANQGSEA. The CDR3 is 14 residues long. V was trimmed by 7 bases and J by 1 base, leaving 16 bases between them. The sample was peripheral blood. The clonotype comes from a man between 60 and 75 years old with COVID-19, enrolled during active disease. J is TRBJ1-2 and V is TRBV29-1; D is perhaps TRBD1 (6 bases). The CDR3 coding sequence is TGCAGCGCCCTTGGACAGAGCGGTAACTATGGCTACACCTTC. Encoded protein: CSALGQSGNYGYTF.